A single sample gave rise to the 28 T cell receptor beta chains below, sequenced in a study of T cells of healthy individuals. TCRdb reprocessed the 5' RACE reads via MiXCR and lists one record per CDR3 protein. The data contain approximately 100,000 distinct CDR3 sequences, about 16% of them singletons. The source of these receptors is a human donor in good health.

This clonotype has a handful of counts. The rearrangement links TRBV6-6 to TRBJ2-3; D might be TRBD2 (5 bases). Germline CDR1 is MNHNY and CDR2 is SVGAGI (reference sequence). V lost 6 bases to trimming and J lost 9 bases, with 10 bases between them. The CDR3 totals 11 residues. The CDR3 loop reads CASSPRGTQYF. The CDR3 DNA reads as TGTGCCAGCAGCCCCCGAGGGACGCAGTATTTT.

This rearrangement joins TRBV28 to TRBJ2-1; 9 bases align to TRBD1. Germline-derived CDR1 and CDR2 are MDHEN and SYDVKM. After removal of 8 bases from V and 2 bases from J, the junction contained 10 bases not matched to a gene. The CDR3 length is 16 residues. Written as DNA, the CDR3 is TGTGCCAGCGACACAGGGGGCGCAACGGCCTACAATGAGCAGTTCTTC. Its translation is CASDTGGATAYNEQFF.

The V call is TRBV6-5, the J call TRBJ2-1, with D perhaps TRBD2 (6 bases). The germline V gene encodes CDR1 MNHEY and CDR2 SVGAGI. Trimming removed 0 bases from V and 5 bases from J, with 8 bases in between. This CDR3 has 14 residues. The CDR3 DNA is TGTGCCAGCAGTTACTCAGCGGGCGACAATGAGCAGTTCTTC. Translation: CASSYSAGDNEQFF.

This chain uses TRBV29-1 with TRBJ2-3, with TRBD1 matching 8 bases. Germline CDR1 SQVTM, CDR2 ANQGSEA. The CDR3 has 16 amino acids. V was clipped by 1 base and J by 2 bases; unmatched bases: 8. CDR3: CSVEGDRDRTTDTQYF. The CDR3 coding sequence is TGCAGCGTTGAAGGCGACCGGGACAGGACCACAGATACGCAGTATTTT.

This clonotype has a handful of counts. This chain links TRBV28 with TRBJ2-1, with a tentative D call TRBD2 (5 bases). From germline, CDR1 is MDHEN and CDR2 SYDVKM. The CDR3 length is 15 residues. V was cut by 5 bases and J by 2 bases, with 13 bases left in between. CDR3 sequence: CASSPQRRPYNEQFF. CDR3 in DNA: TGTGCCAGCAGTCCCCAGCGGCGCCCCTACAATGAGCAGTTCTTC.

This clonotype was seen a handful of times. V is TRBV30 and J is TRBJ1-2; D not resolved. V lost 3 bases and J 4 bases, leaving 12 bases between the germline ends. The germline V gene encodes CDR1 GTSNPN and CDR2 SVGIG (reference sequence). The CDR3 runs to 13 residues. The CDR3 sequence is CAWSPGTTYGYTF. The CDR3 region has the DNA TGTGCCTGGAGCCCAGGCACCACCTATGGCTACACCTTC.

The chain joins TRBV6-1 to TRBJ1-4; D remains unclear. Germline V lookup: CDR1 MNHNS, CDR2 SASEGT. CDR3 size: 16 residues. Trimming left V 6 bases short and J 7 bases short, with 21 bases between. CDR3 sequence (DNA): TGTGCCAGCAGGGGATCATCCGGGATCAGGATTGAAAAACTGTTTTTT. Translation gives CASRGSSGIRIEKLFF.

This clonotype was detected only a few times. The rearrangement uses TRBV6-5 and TRBJ2-7, with D possibly TRBD1 on 6 matching bases. Germline CDR1 reads MNHEY; CDR2 reads SVGAGI. This CDR3 is 14 amino acids long. The V and J ends lost 2 bases and 6 bases respectively, with 14 bases between them. The CDR3 here is CASSYGQGTGEQYF. The CDR3 bases are TGTGCCAGCAGTTACGGGCAGGGGACGGGCGAGCAGTACTTC.

The chain is built from TRBV20-1 and TRBJ2-7; TRBD2 matches at 12 bases. Germline CDR1 DFQATT, CDR2 SNEGSKA (reference sequence). Germline trimming cut 5 bases from V and 6 bases from J; bases unmatched to any gene: 11. This CDR3 is 15 amino acids long. CDR3 loop: CSADPTSGGKIEQYF. In nucleotides, the CDR3 is TGCAGTGCTGACCCGACTAGCGGGGGCAAAATCGAGCAGTACTTC.

The chain couples TRBV9 to TRBJ2-1; D not resolved. V was shortened by 0 bases and J by 8 bases, with 9 bases between the two germline ends. The CDR3 runs 13 residues. CDR1 and CDR2 from the germline V gene are SGDLS and YYNGEE. The CDR3 is CASSVGGRDEQFF. Written as DNA, the CDR3 is TGTGCCAGCAGCGTAGGAGGTAGGGATGAGCAGTTCTTC.

The sample holds many counts of this clonotype. The chain couples TRBV20-1 to TRBJ2-3; TRBD1 aligns across 8 bases. CDR1 is DFQATT, CDR2 SNEGSKA, per germline (reference sequence). V lost 6 bases, J lost 4 bases, and 3 bases stayed unmatched. The CDR3 totals 12 residues. As DNA, the CDR3 is TGCAGTGCCCAGGGGGCCCCAGATACGCAGTATTTT. Translating gives CSAQGAPDTQYF.

The table lists this clonotype with many counts. The chain employs TRBV2 and TRBJ2-1; D is possibly TRBD1 (6 bases). Germline values: CDR1 SNHLY, CDR2 FYNNEI. CDR3 length equals 14 residues. Trimming shortened V by 9 bases and J by 9 bases, and 21 bases separated the two germline ends. The CDR3: CASFGQFVPGEQFF. CDR3 nucleotides: TGTGCCAGTTTTGGACAGTTCGTCCCTGGTGAGCAGTTCTTC. Full variable domain (outside the CDR3, taken from reference TRBV2 and TRBJ2-1): EPEVTQTPSHQVTQMGQEVILRCVPISNHLYFYWYRQILGQKVEFLVSFYNNEISEKSEIFDDQFSVERPDGSNFTLKIRSTKLEDSAMYFCASFGQFVPGEQFFGPGTRLTVL.

As for this clonotype: Sequence at one end of the junction differs from germline and may be a read error. Here the CDR3 reads CSVERGYGYNF. The CDR3 DNA follows: TGCAGCGTTGAAAGGGGCTATGGCTACAACTTC. This chain links TRBV29-1 with TRBJ1-2; tentative D call: TRBD1 (5 bases). Germline V gives CDR1 SQVTM, CDR2 ANQGSEA. The CDR3 consists of 11 residues.

This clonotype was observed a few times. The chain recombines TRBV2 with TRBJ1-6; D might be TRBD1 (6 bases). CDR1 SNHLY and CDR2 FYNNEI come from the germline V gene. The V and J ends lost 7 bases and 7 bases respectively, with 11 bases between them. The length of the CDR3 is 13 residues. CDR3 coding DNA: TGTGCCAGCAAGGACAGAACGAATTCACCCCTCCACTTT. Its translation is CASKDRTNSPLHF.

As for this clonotype: Possible read error: a much larger clone is one base away. The chain uses TRBV28 and TRBJ1-4, with unresolved D. The CDR3 runs to 17 residues. CDR1 is MDHEN, CDR2 SYDVKM, per germline. Trimming shortened V by 3 bases and J by 0 bases, and 14 bases separated the two germline ends. The CDR3 DNA follows: TGTGCCAGCAGTTTTCGACCGGAGGGAGCAACTAATGAAAAACTGTTTTTT. It codes for CASSFRPEGATNEKLFF. The complete variable domain, with remaining parts taken from reference TRBV28 and TRBJ1-4, reads DVKVTQSSRYLVKRTGEKVFLECVQDMDHENMFWYRQDPGLGLRLIYFSYDVKMKEKGDIPEGYSVSREKKERFSLILESASTNQTSMYLCASSFRPEGATNEKLFFGSGTQLSVL.

The chain recombines TRBV10-3 with TRBJ2-3; a weak D match, TRBD2 (5 bases). Germline CDR1 reads ENHRY; CDR2 reads SYGVKD. This CDR3 has 12 residues. Trimming took 8 bases from V and 1 from J, leaving 7 bases between them. The CDR3: CAIGRGTDTQYF. CDR3 in DNA: TGTGCCATCGGGCGGGGCACAGATACGCAGTATTTT.

The chain combines TRBV6-4 with TRBJ2-1, with 8 bases that match TRBD1. Germline lookup yields CDR1 MRHNA and CDR2 SNTAGT. CDR3 length equals 15 residues. Trimming removed 0 bases from V and 8 bases from J; junction bases left unmatched: 6. CDR3 protein: CASSDSSRGRDEQFF. For the CDR3, the DNA is TGTGCCAGCAGTGACTCATCCAGGGGGCGAGATGAGCAGTTCTTC.

At least ten counts were recorded for this clonotype. V gene TRBV7-2 combines with J gene TRBJ2-5; 9 bases are a match to TRBD1. The CDR3 sequence is 14 residues long. CDR1 is SGHTA and CDR2 is FQGNSA in the germline V gene. The V gene end was trimmed by 6 bases and the J gene end by 2 bases; junction bases not matched to a gene: 4. CDR3 sequence (DNA): TGTGCCAGCAGATACAGGGGGCCTCAAGAGACCCAGTACTTC. Its translation: CASRYRGPQETQYF.

This clonotype has only a few counts. This chain joins TRBV20-1 and TRBJ2-5; TRBD2 might be the D (6 bases). V lost 2 bases to trimming and J lost 1 base, with 14 bases between them. The CDR3 is 15 amino acids. Germline CDR1 and CDR2: DFQATT and SNEGSKA (reference sequence). CDR3 coding DNA: TGCAGTGCTAGAACGGGGCGGGACCCCCAAGAGACCCAGTACTTC. Translated, it gives CSARTGRDPQETQYF.

This clonotype showed up just a few times. The chain has TRBV27 and TRBJ2-5, with D unclear. Looked up from germline, CDR1 is MNHEY and CDR2 is SMNVEV (reference sequence). V was clipped by 7 bases and J by 5 bases, with 11 bases between them. The CDR3 consists of 12 residues. In DNA form, the CDR3 reads TGTGCCAGCACTTCGACCTCGGAGACCCAGTACTTC. As protein: CASTSTSETQYF.

The chain links TRBV9 to TRBJ2-7; the match to TRBD1 covers 7 bases. There are 14 residues in the CDR3. Germline V gene sequence: CDR1 SGDLS, CDR2 YYNGEE. V shed 4 bases and J 2 bases; nucleotides not matched to a gene: 6. CDR3 amino acids: CASSQGQFPYEQYF. For the CDR3, the DNA is TGTGCCAGCAGCCAGGGACAGTTCCCCTACGAGCAGTACTTC.

V usage is TRBV2 and J usage is TRBJ2-7; a weak D match, TRBD2 (6 bases). In germline, CDR1 is SNHLY, CDR2 FYNNEI. The V and J ends lost 8 bases and 3 bases respectively, with 11 bases between them. The CDR3 contains 12 residues. The CDR3 spells CASLASLYEQYF. CDR3 in DNA: TGTGCCAGCCTAGCGTCGCTCTACGAGCAGTACTTC.

This clonotype was seen a handful of times. The V gene is TRBV7-2, the J gene TRBJ1-6; tentatively, D is TRBD1 (5 bases). The CDR3 loop spans 15 amino acids. Germline V gene lookup returns CDR1 SGHTA and CDR2 FQGNSA. V gave up 1 base and J gave up 6 bases, with 10 bases separating them. CDR3 sequence reads: CASSLVGVTNSPLHF. The CDR3 DNA sequence: TGTGCCAGCAGCTTAGTAGGGGTTACTAATTCACCCCTCCACTTT.

This clonotype has a single count. The chain combines TRBV20-1 with TRBJ1-2; TRBD1 is a possible D gene (6 bases). The CDR3 totals 12 residues. Trimming took off 7 bases at V and 5 bases at J, with 14 bases between the two ends. The germline CDR1 and CDR2 sequences are DFQATT and SNEGSKA (reference sequence). The CDR3 DNA reads as TGCAGTGTTAGGAACAGGGATTATGGCTACACCTTC. Protein: CSVRNRDYGYTF.

The chain couples TRBV4-3 to TRBJ2-2, with TRBD1 identical over 8 bases. This CDR3 spans 17 amino acids. The germline CDR1 and CDR2 sequences are LGHNA and YSLEER. Trimming cost V 0 bases and J 6 bases; bases outside gene matches: 9. This CDR3 reads CASSQDWAGGSSGELFF. CDR3 sequence (DNA): TGCGCCAGCAGCCAAGATTGGGCAGGGGGCTCTTCCGGGGAGCTGTTTTTT.

The chain uses TRBV4-1 and TRBJ1-1, with a tentative D call TRBD1 (5 bases). The length of the CDR3 is 17 residues. Trimming cost V 0 bases and J 3 bases, with 17 bases left between them. Germline lookup yields CDR1 MGHRA and CDR2 YSYEKL. Here the CDR3 reads CASSQEDAGPEYTEAFF. CDR3 in DNA: TGCGCCAGCAGCCAAGAGGATGCAGGGCCCGAATACACTGAAGCTTTCTTT.

The V call is TRBV2, the J call TRBJ2-5, with a tentative D call TRBD2 (6 bases). V was cut by 2 bases and J by 1 base, with 17 bases left in between. Germline values: CDR1 SNHLY, CDR2 FYNNEI. This CDR3 is 17 amino acids long. In nucleotides, the CDR3 is TGTGCCAGCAGTGAACTCTTGGGGAGCGGGTCCCAAGAGACCCAGTACTTC. As protein: CASSELLGSGSQETQYF.

This clonotype was seen a handful of times. CDR3 bases: TGTGCCAGCAGCTCATCCCTGAGAGATACGCAGTATTTT. Translating it yields CASSSSLRDTQYF. The chain is built from TRBV12-3 or TRBV12-4 and TRBJ2-3, with D unresolved. V shed 6 bases and J shed 5 bases, with 12 bases lying between them. CDR3 length equals 13 residues.